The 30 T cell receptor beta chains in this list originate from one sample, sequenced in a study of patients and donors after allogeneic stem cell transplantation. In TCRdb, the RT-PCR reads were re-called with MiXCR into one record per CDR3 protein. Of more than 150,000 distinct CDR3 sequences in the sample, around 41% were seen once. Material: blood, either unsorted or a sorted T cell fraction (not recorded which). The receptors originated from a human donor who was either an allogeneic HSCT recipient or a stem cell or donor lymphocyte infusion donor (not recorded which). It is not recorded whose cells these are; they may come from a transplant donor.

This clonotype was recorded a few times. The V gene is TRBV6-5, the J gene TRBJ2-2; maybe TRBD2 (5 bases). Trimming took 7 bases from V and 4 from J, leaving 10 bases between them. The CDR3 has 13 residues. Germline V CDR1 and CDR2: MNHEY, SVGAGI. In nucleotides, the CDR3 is TGTGCCAGCAAGAGGGCTTCCACCGGGGAGCTGTTTTTT. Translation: CASKRASTGELFF.

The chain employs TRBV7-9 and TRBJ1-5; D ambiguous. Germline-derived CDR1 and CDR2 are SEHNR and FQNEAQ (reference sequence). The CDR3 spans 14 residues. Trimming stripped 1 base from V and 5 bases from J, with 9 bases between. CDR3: CASSLGPTYQPQHF. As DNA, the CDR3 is TGTGCCAGCAGCTTAGGGCCTACTTATCAGCCCCAGCATTTT.

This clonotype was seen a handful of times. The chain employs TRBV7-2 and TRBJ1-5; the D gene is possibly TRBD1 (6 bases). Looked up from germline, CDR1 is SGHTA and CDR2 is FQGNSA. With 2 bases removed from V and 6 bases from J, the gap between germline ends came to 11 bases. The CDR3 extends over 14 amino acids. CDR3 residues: CASSLNGGGQPQHF. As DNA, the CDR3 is TGTGCCAGCAGCTTAAACGGGGGCGGTCAGCCCCAGCATTTT.

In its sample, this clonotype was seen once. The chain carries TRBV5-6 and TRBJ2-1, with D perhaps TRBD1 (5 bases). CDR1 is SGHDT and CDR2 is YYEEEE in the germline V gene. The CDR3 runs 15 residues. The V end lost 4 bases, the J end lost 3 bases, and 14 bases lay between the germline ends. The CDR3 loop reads CASSPPQGYYNEQFF. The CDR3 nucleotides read TGTGCCAGCAGCCCTCCCCAGGGTTACTACAATGAGCAGTTCTTC.

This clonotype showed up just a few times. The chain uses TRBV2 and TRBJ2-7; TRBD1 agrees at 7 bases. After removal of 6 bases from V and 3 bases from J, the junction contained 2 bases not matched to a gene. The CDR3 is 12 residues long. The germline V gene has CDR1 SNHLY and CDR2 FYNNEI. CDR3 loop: CASSRDSYEQYF. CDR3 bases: TGTGCCAGCAGCCGGGACAGCTACGAGCAGTACTTC.

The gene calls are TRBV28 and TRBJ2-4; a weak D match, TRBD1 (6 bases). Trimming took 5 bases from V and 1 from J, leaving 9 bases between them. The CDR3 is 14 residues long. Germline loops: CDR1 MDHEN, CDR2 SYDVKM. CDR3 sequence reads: CASSEQGAKNIQYF. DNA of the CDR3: TGTGCCAGCAGTGAACAGGGCGCCAAAAACATTCAGTACTTC.

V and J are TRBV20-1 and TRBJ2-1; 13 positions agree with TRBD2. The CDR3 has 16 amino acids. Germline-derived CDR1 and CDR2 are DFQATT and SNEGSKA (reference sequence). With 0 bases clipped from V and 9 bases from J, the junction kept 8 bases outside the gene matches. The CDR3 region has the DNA TGCAGTGCTAGAGAGGACGGGACTAGCGGGACTGGTGAGCAGTTCTTC. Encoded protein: CSAREDGTSGTGEQFF.

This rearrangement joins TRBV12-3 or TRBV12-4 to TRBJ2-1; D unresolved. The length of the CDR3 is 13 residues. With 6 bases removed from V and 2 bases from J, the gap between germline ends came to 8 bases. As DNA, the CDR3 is TGTGCCAGCAGCCCCGGGCCCTACAATGAGCAGTTCTTC. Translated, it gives CASSPGPYNEQFF.

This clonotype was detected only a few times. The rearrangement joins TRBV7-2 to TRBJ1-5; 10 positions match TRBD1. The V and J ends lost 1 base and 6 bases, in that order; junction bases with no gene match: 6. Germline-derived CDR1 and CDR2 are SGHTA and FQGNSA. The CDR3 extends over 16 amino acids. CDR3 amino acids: CASSLGTGQGGQPQHF. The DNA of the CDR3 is TGTGCCAGCAGCTTAGGGACCGGACAGGGGGGTCAGCCCCAGCATTTT.

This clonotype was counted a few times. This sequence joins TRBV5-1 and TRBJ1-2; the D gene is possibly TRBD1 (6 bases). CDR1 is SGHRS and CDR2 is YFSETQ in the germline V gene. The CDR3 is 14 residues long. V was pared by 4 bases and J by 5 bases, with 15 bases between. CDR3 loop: CASSGTTGDYGYTF. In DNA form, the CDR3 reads TGCGCCAGCAGCGGGACGACAGGAGATTATGGCTACACCTTC.

CDR3 protein: CASSATSGRAVEQFF. The CDR3, as DNA: TGCGCCAGCAGCGCGACTAGCGGGAGGGCCGTTGAGCAGTTCTTC. V gene TRBV5-1 combines with J gene TRBJ2-1; 14 bases fit TRBD2. V dropped 4 bases and J dropped 9; count of bases not matched to a gene: 6. Germline V gene data show CDR1 as SGHRS and CDR2 as YFSETQ. This CDR3 is 15 amino acids long.

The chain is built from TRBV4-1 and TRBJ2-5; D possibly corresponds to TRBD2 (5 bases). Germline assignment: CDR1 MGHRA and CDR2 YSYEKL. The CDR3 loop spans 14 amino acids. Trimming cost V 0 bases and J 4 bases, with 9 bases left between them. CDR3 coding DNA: TGCGCCAGCAGCCAAGATCTTCGGGGAGAGACCCAGTACTTC. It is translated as CASSQDLRGETQYF.

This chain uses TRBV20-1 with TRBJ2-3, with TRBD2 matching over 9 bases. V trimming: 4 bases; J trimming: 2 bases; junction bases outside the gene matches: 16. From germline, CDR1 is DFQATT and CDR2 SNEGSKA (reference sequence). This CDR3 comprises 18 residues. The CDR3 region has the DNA TGCAGTGCTATTCTCCCCACCGAGACTAGCGGCTTCACAGATACGCAGTATTTT. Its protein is CSAILPTETSGFTDTQYF.

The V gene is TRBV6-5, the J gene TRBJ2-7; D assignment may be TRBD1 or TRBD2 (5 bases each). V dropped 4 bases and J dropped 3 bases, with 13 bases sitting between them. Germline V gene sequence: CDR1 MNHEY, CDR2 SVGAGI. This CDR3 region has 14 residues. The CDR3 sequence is CASSSGTDIYEQYF. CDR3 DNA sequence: TGTGCCAGCAGTTCGGGGACGGATATCTACGAGCAGTACTTC.

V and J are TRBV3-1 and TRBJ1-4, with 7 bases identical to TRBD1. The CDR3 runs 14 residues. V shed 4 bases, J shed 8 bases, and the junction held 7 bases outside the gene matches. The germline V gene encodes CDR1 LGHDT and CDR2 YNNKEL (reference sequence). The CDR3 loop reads CASSPPTGTEKLFF. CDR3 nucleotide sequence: TGTGCCAGCAGCCCCCCGACAGGGACAGAAAAACTGTTTTTT.

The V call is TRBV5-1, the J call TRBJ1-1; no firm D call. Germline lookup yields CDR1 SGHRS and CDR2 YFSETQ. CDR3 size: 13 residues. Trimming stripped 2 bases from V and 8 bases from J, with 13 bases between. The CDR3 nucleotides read TGCGCCAGCAGCTTAAGATGGGCGATGGAAGCTTTCTTT. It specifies CASSLRWAMEAFF.

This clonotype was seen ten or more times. CDR3 sequence: CASSLGDRNTEAFF. In nucleotides, the CDR3 is TGTGCCAGCAGTTTAGGAGATAGGAACACTGAAGCTTTCTTT. This rearrangement joins TRBV28 to TRBJ1-1, with no clear D. There are 14 residues in the CDR3. Trimming removed 2 bases from V and 1 base from J, with 8 bases in between. Germline CDR1 reads MDHEN; CDR2 reads SYDVKM.

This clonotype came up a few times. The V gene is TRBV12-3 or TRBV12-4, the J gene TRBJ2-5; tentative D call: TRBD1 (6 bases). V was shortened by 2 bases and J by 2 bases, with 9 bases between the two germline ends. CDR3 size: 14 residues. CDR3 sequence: CASSLQGLQETQYF. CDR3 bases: TGTGCCAGCAGTTTACAGGGGTTACAAGAGACCCAGTACTTC.

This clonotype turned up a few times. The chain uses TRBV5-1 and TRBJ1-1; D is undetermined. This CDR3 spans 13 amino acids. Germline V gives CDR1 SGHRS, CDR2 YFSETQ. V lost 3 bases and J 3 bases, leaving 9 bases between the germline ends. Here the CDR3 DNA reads TGCGCCAGCAGCTGGGAGGCAGACACTGAAGCTTTCTTT. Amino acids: CASSWEADTEAFF.

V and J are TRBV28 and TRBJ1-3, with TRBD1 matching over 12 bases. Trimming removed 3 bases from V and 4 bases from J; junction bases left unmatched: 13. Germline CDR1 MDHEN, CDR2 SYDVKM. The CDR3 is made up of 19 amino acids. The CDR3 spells CASSFVPFRDRGPGNTIYF. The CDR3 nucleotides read TGTGCCAGCAGTTTTGTGCCCTTTCGGGACAGGGGGCCAGGAAACACCATATATTTT.

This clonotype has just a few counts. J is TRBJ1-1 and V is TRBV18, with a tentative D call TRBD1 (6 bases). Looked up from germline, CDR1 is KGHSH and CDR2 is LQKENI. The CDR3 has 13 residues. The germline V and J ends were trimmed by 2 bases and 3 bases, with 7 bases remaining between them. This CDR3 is CASSPRGDTEAFF. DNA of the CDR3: TGTGCCAGCTCACCAAGGGGGGACACTGAAGCTTTCTTT.

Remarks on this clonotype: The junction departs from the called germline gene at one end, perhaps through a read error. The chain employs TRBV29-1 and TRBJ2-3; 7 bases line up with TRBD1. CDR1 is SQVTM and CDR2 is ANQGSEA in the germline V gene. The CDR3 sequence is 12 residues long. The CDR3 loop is CSGQTGTDPQYF. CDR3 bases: TGCAGCGGCCAAACAGGGACAGATCCGCAGTATTTT.

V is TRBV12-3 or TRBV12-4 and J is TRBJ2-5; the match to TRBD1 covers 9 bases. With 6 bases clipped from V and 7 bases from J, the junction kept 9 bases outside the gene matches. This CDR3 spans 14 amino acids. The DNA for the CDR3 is TGTGCCAGCAGCCTACAGGGGGCTCTGGGGACCCAGTACTTC. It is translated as CASSLQGALGTQYF.

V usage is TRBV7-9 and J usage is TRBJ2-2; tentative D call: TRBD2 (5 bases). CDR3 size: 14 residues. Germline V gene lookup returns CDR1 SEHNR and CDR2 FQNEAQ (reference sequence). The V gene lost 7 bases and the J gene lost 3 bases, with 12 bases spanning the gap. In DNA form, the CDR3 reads TGTGCCAGCATAGGACTGGCGGACACCGGGGAGCTGTTTTTT. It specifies CASIGLADTGELFF. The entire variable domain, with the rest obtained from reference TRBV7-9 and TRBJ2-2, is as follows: DTGVSQNPRHKITKRGQNVTFRCDPISEHNRLYWYRQTLGQGPEFLTYFQNEAQLEKSRLLSDRFSAERPKGSFSTLEIQRTEQGDSAMYLCASIGLADTGELFFGEGSRLTVL.

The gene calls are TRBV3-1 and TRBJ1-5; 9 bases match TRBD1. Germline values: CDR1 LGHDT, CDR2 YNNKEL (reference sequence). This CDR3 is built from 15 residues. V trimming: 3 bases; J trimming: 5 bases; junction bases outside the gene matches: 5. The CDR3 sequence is CASSQDRGRDQPQHF. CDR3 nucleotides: TGTGCCAGCAGCCAGGACAGGGGAAGGGATCAGCCCCAGCATTTT.

The CDR3 loop is CASSITGASNEQFF. The CDR3 DNA is TGTGCCAGCAGCATAACGGGGGCTTCCAATGAGCAGTTCTTC. The chain couples TRBV25-1 to TRBJ2-1, with D perhaps assigned TRBD1 or TRBD2 (6 bases each). Trimming took off 6 bases at V and 6 bases at J, with 15 bases between the two ends. The CDR3 has 14 amino acids. The germline CDR1 and CDR2 sequences are MGHDK and SYGVNS.

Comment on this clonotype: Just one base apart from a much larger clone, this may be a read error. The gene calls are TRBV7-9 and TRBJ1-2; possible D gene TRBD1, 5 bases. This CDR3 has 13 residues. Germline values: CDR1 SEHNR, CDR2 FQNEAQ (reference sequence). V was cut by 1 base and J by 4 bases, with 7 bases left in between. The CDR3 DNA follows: TGTGCCAGCAGCTTAGGACAGATCTATGGCTACACCTTC. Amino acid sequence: CASSLGQIYGYTF.

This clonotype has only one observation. CDR3: CASSLLAGVADTQYF. CDR3 DNA: TGTGCCAGCAGCTTACTAGCGGGAGTCGCAGATACGCAGTATTTT. This chain links TRBV7-9 with TRBJ2-3; 10 nucleotides align to TRBD2. The CDR3 loop spans 15 amino acids. The junction had 3 bases not matched to a gene; V was cut back by 2 bases and J by 4 bases. The germline V gene has CDR1 SEHNR and CDR2 FQNEAQ (reference sequence).

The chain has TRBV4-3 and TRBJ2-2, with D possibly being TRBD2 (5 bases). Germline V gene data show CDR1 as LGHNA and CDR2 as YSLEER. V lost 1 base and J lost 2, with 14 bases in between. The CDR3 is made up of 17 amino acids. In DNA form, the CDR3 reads TGCGCCAGCAGCCAAGGGGGATTTGGACTTAACACCGGGGAGCTGTTTTTT. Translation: CASSQGGFGLNTGELFF.

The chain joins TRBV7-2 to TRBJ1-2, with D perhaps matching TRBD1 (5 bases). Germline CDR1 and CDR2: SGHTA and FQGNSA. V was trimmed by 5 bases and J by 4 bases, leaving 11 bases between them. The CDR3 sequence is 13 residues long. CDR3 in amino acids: CASSKKDSYGYTF. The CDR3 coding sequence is TGTGCCAGCAGCAAGAAAGACAGCTATGGCTACACCTTC.